This T cell receptor beta chain was obtained from a study of beta chain features in type 1 diabetes. Study-level results: Type 1 diabetes patients had moderately but significantly shorter TCRB CDR3s in all four CD4+ subsets.

Sorted CD4+ subsets: naive, central memory, regulatory, stem cell-like memory (CD45RO/CCR7/CD25/CD127/CD95/CD27 panel). This clone came up a few times. What it recognizes is unknown. The CDR3 covers 15 residues. With V trimmed by 2 bases and J by 8 bases, 8 bases remained unmatched. Germline V lookup: CDR1 KGHSH, CDR2 LQKENI. All of the isolated RNA was reverse transcribed, so expressed TCRB transcripts were sequenced. Regulatory, naive and central memory T cell samples averaged approximately 3.3 million reads. Assay: immunoSEQ multiplex PCR; the TCRdb copy retains only in-frame clones and omits some. The table has more than 300,000 clones, roughly 12% seen once.

The chain joins TRBV18 to TRBJ1-5; 8 bases fit TRBD1. The sample taken for sequencing was naive CD4+ T cells from blood. The TCR comes from a man between 18 and 29 years old in good health. The CDR3 sequence is CASSPRTTGGEPQHF. The CDR3, as DNA: TGTGCCAGCTCACCAAGGACTACAGGGGGGGAGCCCCAGCATTTT.